The 8 T cell receptor beta chains below were found in one sample sequenced in a study of blood T cell repertoires in COVID-19. Assay: immunoSEQ multiplex PCR; the TCRdb copy retains only in-frame clones and omits some. The sample has some 200,000 clones, more than 80% seen once. Specimen: peripheral blood. All receptors come from a woman of 80 years or more with COVID-19, enrolled during active disease.

The V and J genes are TRBV5-1 and TRBJ1-2; 8 bases match TRBD1. CDR1 and CDR2 (germline): SGHRS, YFSETQ. V lost 4 bases and J lost 3; bases outside the gene matches: 2. The CDR3 length is 13 residues. The CDR3 region is CASSEQGDYGYTF. The CDR3 bases are TGCGCCAGCAGCGAACAGGGGGACTATGGCTACACCTTC.

The chain joins TRBV18 to TRBJ2-1; TRBD2 matches 8 bases. The CDR3 sequence is 16 residues long. The germline V gene encodes CDR1 KGHSH and CDR2 LQKENI. The V and J ends lost 3 bases and 7 bases, in that order; junction bases with no gene match: 11. CDR3 in DNA: TGTGCCAGCTCACCGGGTCGGGGGGGTAAAAGGAATGAGCAGTTCTTC. Encoded protein: CASSPGRGGKRNEQFF.

The chain carries TRBV27 and TRBJ1-2; 8 bases are a match to TRBD1. From germline, CDR1 is MNHEY and CDR2 SMNVEV (reference sequence). CDR3 length: 14 residues. The trim removed 5 bases at V and 3 bases at J, leaving 5 bases unmatched. The DNA of the CDR3 is TGTGCCAGCAGTCCATACAGGGGGGACTATGGCTACACCTTC. Translating it yields CASSPYRGDYGYTF.

J is TRBJ2-7 and V is TRBV5-1, with 11 bases matching TRBD2. V shed 4 bases and J 4 bases; nucleotides not matched to a gene: 4. Germline CDR1 and CDR2: SGHRS and YFSETQ. The CDR3 has 14 amino acids. The CDR3 loop is CASSMTSGIYEQYF. The CDR3 DNA is TGCGCCAGCAGCATGACTAGCGGGATATACGAGCAGTACTTC.

The chain employs TRBV5-3 and TRBJ1-2; 11 nucleotides match TRBD1. TRBV5-3 is known as an ORF, though its function is uncertain. Trimming cost V 4 bases and J 8 bases; bases outside gene matches: 7. The CDR3 is 14 amino acids. The CDR3 region is CARSLLDRGHGYTF. The CDR3 region has the DNA TGTGCCAGAAGCCTACTGGACAGGGGGCACGGCTACACCTTC.

Here the CDR3 reads CASSWRETADEQFF. CDR3 nucleotides: TGCGCCAGCAGTTGGCGGGAGACGGCGGATGAGCAGTTCTTC. This sequence joins TRBV10-2 and TRBJ2-1; 7 nucleotides line up with TRBD2. Germline trimming cut 5 bases from V and 8 bases from J; bases unmatched to any gene: 9. The germline V gene encodes CDR1 WSHSY and CDR2 SAAADI. This CDR3 spans 14 amino acids.

The chain employs TRBV10-3 and TRBJ1-1; no clear D. Germline V gives CDR1 ENHRY, CDR2 SYGVKD. The CDR3 is 13 amino acids. Trimming left V 7 bases short and J 2 bases short, with 11 bases between. In nucleotides, the CDR3 is TGTGCCATCATTTCAAGCCTTAACACTGAAGCTTTCTTT. Protein sequence: CAIISSLNTEAFF.

The sample holds a few counts of this clone. The rearrangement joins TRBV6-6 to TRBJ1-4; 7 bases align to TRBD1. J was trimmed by 7 bases and V by 2 bases; bases with no gene match: 10. The germline V gene has CDR1 MNHNY and CDR2 SVGAGI (reference sequence). CDR3 length: 16 amino acids. CDR3 sequence (DNA): TGTGCCAGCAGTTACGGGTTAGGGGGCTCCGGTGAAAAACTGTTTTTT. Amino acids: CASSYGLGGSGEKLFF.